This T cell receptor (beta chain) is drawn from a study of blood T cell repertoires in COVID-19. Study overall: COVID-19 samples collected from the United States, Italy and Spain covered acute and convalescent phases. From T cells, B-cell-depleted T cells, or PBMCs came the material, which was cDNA or gDNA.

Adults between roughly 18 and 95 years of age took part from about 24 US areas. TCRdb's table, derived via immunoSEQ multiplex PCR, lists solely in-frame clones and lacks some. The sample consists of around 450,000 clones, 90% of them appearing once. The ends lost 2 bases at V and 14 bases at J; junction bases unmatched: 7. The CDR3 loop spans 12 amino acids. CDR1 and CDR2 from the germline V gene are SEHNR and FQNEAQ (reference sequence). Sample: PBMCs or T cells enriched from blood (not recorded which). This TCR was recovered from a young man who had recovered from COVID-19. The chain couples TRBV7-9 to TRBJ2-5; 8 bases agree with TRBD2. The CDR3 is CASSLSQRGRYF. DNA of the CDR3: TGTGCCAGCAGCTTATCCCAGCGGGGGCGTTACTTC.